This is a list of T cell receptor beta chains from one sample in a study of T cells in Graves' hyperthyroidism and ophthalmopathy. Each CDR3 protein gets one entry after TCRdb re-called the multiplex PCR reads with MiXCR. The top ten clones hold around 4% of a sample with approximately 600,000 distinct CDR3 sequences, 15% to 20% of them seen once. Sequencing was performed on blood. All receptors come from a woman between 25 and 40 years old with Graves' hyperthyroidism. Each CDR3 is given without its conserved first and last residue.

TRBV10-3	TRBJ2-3	ATQPADSADTDTQY
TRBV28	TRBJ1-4	ASSSEAGYNEKLF
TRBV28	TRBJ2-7	ASMGVTTGSYEQY
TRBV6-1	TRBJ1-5	ASSEQDNSNQPQH
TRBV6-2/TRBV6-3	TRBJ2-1	ASSSTLSSYNEQF
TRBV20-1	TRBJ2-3	SAPPLDTQY
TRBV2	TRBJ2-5	ASSPGTSEETQY
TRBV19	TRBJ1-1	ASNIQGQGVRNTEAF
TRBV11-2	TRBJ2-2	ASSLREGTNTGELF
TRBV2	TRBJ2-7	AKKERDAYEQY